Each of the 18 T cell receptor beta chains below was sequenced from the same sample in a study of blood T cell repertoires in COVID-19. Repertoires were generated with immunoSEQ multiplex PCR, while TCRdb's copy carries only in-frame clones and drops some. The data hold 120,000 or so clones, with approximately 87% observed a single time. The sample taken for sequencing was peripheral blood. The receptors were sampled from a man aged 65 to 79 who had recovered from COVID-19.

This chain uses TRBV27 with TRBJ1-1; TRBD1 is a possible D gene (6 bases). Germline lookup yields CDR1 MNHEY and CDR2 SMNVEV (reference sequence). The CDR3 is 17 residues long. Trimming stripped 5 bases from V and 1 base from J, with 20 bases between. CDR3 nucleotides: TGTGCCAGCAGTATCACAGGGTGGGTGGACAGGAACACTGAAGCTTTCTTT. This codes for CASSITGWVDRNTEAFF.

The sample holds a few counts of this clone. DNA for the CDR3: TGTGCCAGCAGCCAAATTTCAGGTGCAACTAATGAAAAACTGTTTTTT. Protein: CASSQISGATNEKLFF. The chain employs TRBV7-9 and TRBJ1-4; D gene uncertain. The CDR3 runs to 16 residues. Per the germline V gene, CDR1 is SEHNR and CDR2 is FQNEAQ (reference sequence). V was shortened by 5 bases and J by 0 bases, with 13 bases between the two germline ends.

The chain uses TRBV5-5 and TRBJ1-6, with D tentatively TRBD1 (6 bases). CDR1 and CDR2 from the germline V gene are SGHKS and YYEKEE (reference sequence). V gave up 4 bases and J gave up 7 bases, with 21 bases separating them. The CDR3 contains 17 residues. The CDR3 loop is CASSPIGGATGNSPLHF. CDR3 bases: TGTGCCAGCAGCCCCATCGGGGGGGCTACGGGGAATTCACCCCTCCACTTT. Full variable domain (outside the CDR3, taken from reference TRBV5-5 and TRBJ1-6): DAGVTQSPTHLIKTRGQQVTLRCSPISGHKSVSWYQQVLGQGPQFIFQYYEKEERGRGNFPDRFSARQFPNYSSELNVNALLLGDSALYLCASSPIGGATGNSPLHFGNGTRLTVT.

The CDR3 region is CASSLAGQGNQPQHF. The CDR3 nucleotides read TGTGCCAGCAGCTTAGCGGGACAGGGGAATCAGCCCCAGCATTTT. The chain uses TRBV7-9 and TRBJ1-5; 10 nucleotides match TRBD1. The V gene end was trimmed by 0 bases and the J gene end by 4 bases; junction bases not matched to a gene: 0. The CDR3 has 15 amino acids. CDR1 and CDR2 from the germline V gene are SEHNR and FQNEAQ (reference sequence).

Here the CDR3 reads CASSPDRSNEKLFF. CDR3 in DNA: TGCGCCAGCAGCCCGGACAGATCTAATGAAAAACTGTTTTTT. V and J are TRBV5-1 and TRBJ1-4; possible D gene TRBD1, 6 bases. The CDR3 totals 14 residues. The V gene lost 4 bases and the J gene lost 3 bases, with 10 bases spanning the gap. Germline assignment: CDR1 SGHRS and CDR2 YFSETQ.

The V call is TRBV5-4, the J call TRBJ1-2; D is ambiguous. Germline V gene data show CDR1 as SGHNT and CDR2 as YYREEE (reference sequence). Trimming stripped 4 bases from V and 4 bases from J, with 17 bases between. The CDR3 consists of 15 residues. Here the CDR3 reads CASSRAGSFSYGYTF. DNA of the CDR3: TGTGCCAGCAGCCGGGCGGGCAGCTTCAGCTATGGCTACACCTTC.

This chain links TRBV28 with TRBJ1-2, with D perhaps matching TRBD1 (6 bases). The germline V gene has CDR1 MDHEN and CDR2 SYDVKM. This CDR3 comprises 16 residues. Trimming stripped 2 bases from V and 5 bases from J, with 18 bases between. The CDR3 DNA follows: TGTGCCAGCAGTTTAAGCCCGGGACACAAATTATATGGCTACACCTTC. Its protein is CASSLSPGHKLYGYTF.

The CDR3 DNA sequence: TGTGCCTGGAGTGTACACACGGACGGGAGTTCACCCCTCCACTTT. It is translated as CAWSVHTDGSSPLHF. The J gene is TRBJ1-6, the V gene TRBV30; no firm D call. The length of the CDR3 is 15 residues. The germline CDR1 and CDR2 sequences are GTSNPN and SVGIG (reference sequence). Trimming took off 0 bases at V and 9 bases at J, with 15 bases between the two ends. Looking up the rest from reference TRBV30 and TRBJ1-6 gives the full variable domain: SQTIHQWPATLVQPVGSPLSLECTVEGTSNPNLYWYRQAAGRGLQLLFYSVGIGQISSEVPQNLSASRPQDRQFILSSKKLLLSDSGFYLCAWSVHTDGSSPLHFGNGTRLTVT.

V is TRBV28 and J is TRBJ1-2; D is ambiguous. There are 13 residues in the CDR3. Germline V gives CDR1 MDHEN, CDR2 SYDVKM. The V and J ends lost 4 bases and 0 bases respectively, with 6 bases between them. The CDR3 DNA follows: TGTGCCAGCAGTTCCGGGACTAACTATGGCTACACCTTC. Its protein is CASSSGTNYGYTF.

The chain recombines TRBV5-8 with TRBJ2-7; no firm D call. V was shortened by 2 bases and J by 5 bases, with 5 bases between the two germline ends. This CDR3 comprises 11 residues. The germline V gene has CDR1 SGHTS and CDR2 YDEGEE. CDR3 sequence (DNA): TGTGCCAGCAGCTTCCCCAACGAGCAGTACTTC. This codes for CASSFPNEQYF.

In DNA, the CDR3 is TGTGCCAGCTCAGCAGGACTAGCGGGGGCCTTTGGGGCCGGGGAGCTGTTTTTT. Amino acid sequence: CASSAGLAGAFGAGELFF. The chain is built from TRBV18 and TRBJ2-2; the match to TRBD2 covers 13 bases. V was pared by 5 bases and J by 6 bases, with 12 bases of the junction left unmatched. CDR3 size: 18 residues. Germline lookup yields CDR1 KGHSH and CDR2 LQKENI.

The CDR3 DNA sequence: TGTGCCAGCAGCGGTACCCCCGGGACTAGCGGGAGAGACACAGATACGCAGTATTTT. This encodes CASSGTPGTSGRDTDTQYF. This sequence joins TRBV2 and TRBJ2-3, with TRBD2 identical over 14 bases. CDR1 is SNHLY and CDR2 is FYNNEI in the germline V gene. With V trimmed by 6 bases and J by 2 bases, 13 bases remained unmatched. The CDR3 totals 19 residues. Variable domain in full (rest from reference TRBV2 and TRBJ2-3): EPEVTQTPSHQVTQMGQEVILRCVPISNHLYFYWYRQILGQKVEFLVSFYNNEISEKSEIFDDQFSVERPDGSNFTLKIRSTKLEDSAMYFCASSGTPGTSGRDTDTQYFGPGTRLTVL.

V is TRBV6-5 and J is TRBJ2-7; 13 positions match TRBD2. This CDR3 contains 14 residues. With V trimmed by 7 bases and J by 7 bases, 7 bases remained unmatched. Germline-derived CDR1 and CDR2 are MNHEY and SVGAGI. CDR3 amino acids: CASTQLAGGKEQYF. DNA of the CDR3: TGTGCCAGCACCCAACTAGCGGGGGGGAAGGAGCAGTACTTC.

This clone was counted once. The CDR3 spells CASSFAGTGISPLHF. The CDR3 DNA reads as TGTGCCAGCAGCTTCGCCGGGACAGGGATTTCACCCCTCCACTTT. J is TRBJ1-6 and V is TRBV7-8, with 9 bases aligning to TRBD1. The CDR3 sequence is 15 residues long. J lost 9 bases, V lost 3 bases, and 6 bases had no gene match. Looked up from germline, CDR1 is SGHVS and CDR2 is FQNEAQ.

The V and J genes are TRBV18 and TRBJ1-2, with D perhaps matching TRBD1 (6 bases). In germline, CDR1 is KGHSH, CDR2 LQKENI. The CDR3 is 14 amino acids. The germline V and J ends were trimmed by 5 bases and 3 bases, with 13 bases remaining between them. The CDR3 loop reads CASSDSQGYYGYTF. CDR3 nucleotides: TGTGCCAGCTCAGATTCACAGGGATACTATGGCTACACCTTC. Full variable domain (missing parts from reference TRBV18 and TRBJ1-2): NAGVMQNPRHLVRRRGQEARLRCSPMKGHSHVYWYRQLPEEGLKFMVYLQKENIIDESGMPKERFSAEFPKEGPSILRIQQVVRGDSAAYFCASSDSQGYYGYTFGSGTRLTVV.

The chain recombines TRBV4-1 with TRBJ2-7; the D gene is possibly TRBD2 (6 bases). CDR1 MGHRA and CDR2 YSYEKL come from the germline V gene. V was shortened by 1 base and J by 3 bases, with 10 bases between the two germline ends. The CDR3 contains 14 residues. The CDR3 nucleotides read TGCGCCAGCAGCCAAGCCGGGCGGGGCTACGAGCAGTACTTC. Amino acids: CASSQAGRGYEQYF.

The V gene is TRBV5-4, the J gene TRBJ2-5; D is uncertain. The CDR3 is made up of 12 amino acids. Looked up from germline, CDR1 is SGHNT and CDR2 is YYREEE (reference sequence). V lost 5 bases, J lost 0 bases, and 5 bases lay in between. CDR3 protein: CASSRDQETQYF. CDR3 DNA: TGTGCCAGCAGTCGGGACCAAGAGACCCAGTACTTC.

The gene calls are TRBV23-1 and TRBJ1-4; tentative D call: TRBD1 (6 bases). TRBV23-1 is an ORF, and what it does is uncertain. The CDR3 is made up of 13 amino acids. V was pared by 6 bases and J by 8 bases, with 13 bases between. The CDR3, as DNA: TGCGCCAGCAGCAGGGGTTCAGGGGAAAAACTGTTTTTT. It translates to CASSRGSGEKLFF.